This T cell receptor (beta chain) was sequenced for a study of metastatic and nonmetastatic thyroid tumors. The overall study: A comparison of repertoires was made across blood and tumor or nodule tissue from malignant and benign thyroid patients. Study-wide results and limits: Malignant thyroid tumors reportedly had TCR beta diversity that was significantly higher than in benign nodules, in blood and tumor.

The sample holds many counts of this clone. No antigen is known for it. Until they underwent thyroid surgery, no patient had received any treatment. Study processing details: What underpinned the distant-metastasis classifier for papillary thyroid cancer was the set of CDR3 differences across clinicopathological groups. TCRdb recomputed clones from the PCR reads via MiXCR. These V and J calls derive from TCRdb rather than the authors' analysis. The data hold roughly 40,000 clones, with roughly 16% observed a single time. The CDR3 length is 17 residues. Looked up from germline, CDR1 is SGDLS and CDR2 is YYNGEE. Trimming removed 4 bases from V and 6 bases from J, with 23 bases in between.

Sequenced sample: blood. The V and J genes are TRBV9 and TRBJ2-1, with D perhaps TRBD1 (9 bases). The receptor was derived from a female donor with papillary thyroid cancer or a benign thyroid nodule (not recorded which). Some clones in this sample may be carry-over from other donors' samples. The CDR3 loop is CASSPGGGQGAGNEQFF. CDR3 bases: TGTGCCAGCAGCCCCGGGGGGGGACAGGGAGCTGGCAATGAGCAGTTCTTC.